Following are 12 T cell receptor beta chains from one sample sequenced in a study of cytomegalovirus exposure and HLA in healthy donors. The study ran its PCR with 60 Vbeta and 13 Jbeta primers. Assay used: immunoSEQ multiplex PCR; TCRdb lists only in-frame clones, some missing. Among around 200,000 clones, around 80% were seen once, and the ten largest hold 4.4%. Material: PBMCs. The source of these receptors is a woman under 40 in good health and CMV-seropositive.

The gene calls are TRBV5-8 and TRBJ1-2, with 7 bases matching TRBD1. This CDR3 comprises 16 residues. Trimming took 1 base from V and 7 from J; bases not matched to a gene: 13. Germline V gene sequence: CDR1 SGHTS, CDR2 YDEGEE. CDR3 in DNA: TGTGCCAGCAGCTTGTCACCGACAGGGTATAAGTCTGGCTACACCTTC. This encodes CASSLSPTGYKSGYTF.

The chain uses TRBV11-3 and TRBJ2-6; TRBD1 is a possible D gene (5 bases). Germline CDR1 is SGHNT and CDR2 is YENEEA. CDR3 length: 17 residues. V was clipped by 1 base and J by 4 bases, with 14 bases between them. The CDR3 bases are TGTGCCAGCAGCTTAGGTAGGGGCAGGACGGGGGCCAACGTCCTGACTTTC. It translates to CASSLGRGRTGANVLTF.

In the case of this clone: At one boundary the junction diverges from the germline segment, which might be a read error. Other DNA sequences in the same sample also yield this CDR3. V is TRBV27 and J is TRBJ2-7, with D possibly being TRBD2 (6 bases). Germline CDR1 is MNHEY and CDR2 is SMNVEV (reference sequence). The CDR3 is made up of 14 amino acids. CDR3: CASRPPSDSYEQYF. The CDR3 nucleotides read TGCGCCAGCAGGCCCCCTAGCGACTCCTACGAGCAGTACTTC.

The rearrangement joins TRBV5-5 to TRBJ2-7; D not resolved. Germline values: CDR1 SGHKS, CDR2 YYEKEE (reference sequence). The CDR3 length is 13 residues. V was shortened by 1 base and J by 2 bases, with 7 bases between the two germline ends. DNA of the CDR3: TGTGCCAGCAGCTTGCGTTCCCCCTACGAGCAGTACTTC. As protein: CASSLRSPYEQYF. The full variable domain, in which reference TRBV5-5 and TRBJ2-7 provide the parts outside the CDR3, is DAGVTQSPTHLIKTRGQQVTLRCSPISGHKSVSWYQQVLGQGPQFIFQYYEKEERGRGNFPDRFSARQFPNYSSELNVNALLLGDSALYLCASSLRSPYEQYFGPGTRLTVT.

The gene calls are TRBV27 and TRBJ2-3; TRBD2 aligns across 10 bases. The CDR3 extends over 17 amino acids. CDR1 and CDR2 (germline): MNHEY, SMNVEV (reference sequence). Trimming removed 6 bases from V and 5 bases from J; junction bases left unmatched: 14. As DNA, the CDR3 is TGTGCCAGCAGCGTGGGACTCCCCGGGACTAGCGAAGATACGCAGTATTTT. Translated: CASSVGLPGTSEDTQYF.

J is TRBJ1-1 and V is TRBV7-2; unclear D gene. Germline loops: CDR1 SGHTA, CDR2 FQGNSA. The CDR3 loop spans 13 amino acids. V shed 1 base and J shed 7 bases, with 10 bases lying between them. The CDR3 sequence is CASSLGGYFEAFF. Written as DNA, the CDR3 is TGTGCCAGCAGCTTAGGAGGGTACTTTGAAGCTTTCTTT.

The chain uses TRBV6-5 and TRBJ2-5; 12 bases line up with TRBD2. The length of the CDR3 is 15 residues. Trimming at V came to 2 bases and at J to 2 bases, leaving 0 bases not matched to a gene. CDR1 MNHEY and CDR2 SVGAGI come from the germline V gene. The CDR3 DNA reads as TGTGCCAGCAGTTACGGACTAGCGGGACAAGAGACCCAGTACTTC. It encodes CASSYGLAGQETQYF.

The genes are TRBV9 and TRBJ1-2; D remains ambiguous. The CDR3 spans 17 residues. Trimming took 4 bases from V and 6 from J, leaving 25 bases between them. Germline CDR1 and CDR2: SGDLS and YYNGEE. CDR3 DNA sequence: TGTGCCAGCAGCACCGTATCCGGAGGGCGCCGATTTCATGGCTACACCTTC. Protein: CASSTVSGGRRFHGYTF. The full variable domain, its missing parts supplied by reference TRBV9 and TRBJ1-2, is DSGVTQTPKHLITATGQRVTLRCSPRSGDLSVYWYQQSLDQGLQFLIQYYNGEERAKGNILERFSAQQFPDLHSELNLSSLELGDSALYFCASSTVSGGRRFHGYTFGSGTRLTVV.

The chain carries TRBV15 and TRBJ1-1; 8 positions agree with TRBD1. Losses at the gene ends were 5 bases for V and 1 base for J; bases not matched to a gene: 15. Germline values: CDR1 LNHNV, CDR2 YYDKDF (reference sequence). The CDR3 totals 18 residues. The CDR3 sequence: CATSAHPQGAGGNTEAFF. In DNA, the CDR3 is TGTGCCACCAGCGCTCACCCTCAGGGGGCCGGGGGGAACACTGAAGCTTTCTTT.

This rearrangement joins TRBV5-5 to TRBJ1-2; 7 bases agree with TRBD1. Germline trimming cut 3 bases from V and 5 bases from J; bases unmatched to any gene: 10. CDR3 size: 15 residues. CDR1 and CDR2 (germline): SGHKS, YYEKEE (reference sequence). The CDR3 protein is CASSSTAGGWYGYTF. CDR3 sequence (DNA): TGTGCCAGCAGCTCCACGGCAGGGGGGTGGTATGGCTACACCTTC.

The genes are TRBV7-9 and TRBJ1-1; TRBD1 is a possible D gene (5 bases). The CDR3 contains 14 residues. V was pared by 5 bases and J by 6 bases, with 16 bases between. The germline V gene has CDR1 SEHNR and CDR2 FQNEAQ (reference sequence). CDR3 nucleotides: TGTGCCAGCAGCCTCATTCATAGGGGTCCTGAAGCTTTCTTT. Translated: CASSLIHRGPEAFF.

This clone has only one observation. The J gene is TRBJ1-4, the V gene TRBV19, with unresolved D. CDR1 is LNHDA and CDR2 is SQIVND in the germline V gene (reference sequence). V was clipped by 1 base and J by 4 bases, with 10 bases between them. This CDR3 is 15 amino acids long. DNA for the CDR3: TGTGCCAGTAGTATAGGCGCAGGACTTAATGAAAAACTGTTTTTT. It specifies CASSIGAGLNEKLFF.